The rows below give T cell receptor beta chains drawn from one sample of a study of T cells in Graves' hyperthyroidism and ophthalmopathy. MiXCR, applied by TCRdb to the multiplex PCR reads, yields one record per CDR3 protein. The data hold more than 550,000 distinct CDR3 sequences, with around 15% observed a single time. Specimen: blood. The receptor set was obtained from a man aged 50 to 60 with Graves' hyperthyroidism. CDR3s leave out the opening cysteine and the closing phenylalanine or tryptophan.

V: TRBV10-3
J: TRBJ2-7
CDR3: AISEGAGANYEQY

V: TRBV19
J: TRBJ2-6
CDR3: ASSIDGTFPSGANVLT

V: TRBV28
J: TRBJ1-1
CDR3: ASRRGGGSYMNTEAF

V: TRBV27
J: TRBJ2-7
CDR3: ASSPLRTSGSYEQY

V: TRBV7-6
J: TRBJ2-1
CDR3: ASSFSGRANNEQF

V: TRBV6-2/TRBV6-3
J: TRBJ2-7
CDR3: ASSTDRAYEQY

V: TRBV7-9
J: TRBJ2-2
CDR3: ASSFTLGGLMNTGELF

V: TRBV5-1
J: TRBJ2-7
CDR3: ASSPGEREVEQY

V: TRBV9
J: TRBJ2-2
CDR3: ASSVARVGTGELF

V: TRBV14
J: TRBJ2-7
CDR3: ASSRFMIYEQY

V: TRBV11-2
J: TRBJ2-7
CDR3: ASSLAPSYEQY

V: TRBV20-1
J: TRBJ2-2
CDR3: SARGMGLAGELF

V: TRBV28
J: TRBJ1-2
CDR3: ATSEGTVNGYT

V: TRBV19
J: TRBJ2-4
CDR3: ASSTDSKNIQY

V: TRBV6-1
J: TRBJ2-2
CDR3: ASRTGFIGELF

V: TRBV28
J: TRBJ1-1
CDR3: ASIILGEITEAF

V: TRBV2
J: TRBJ2-5
CDR3: ASSGVGGQETQY

V: TRBV6-2/TRBV6-3
J: TRBJ2-2
CDR3: ASNPGVITGELF

V: TRBV28
J: TRBJ2-3
CDR3: ASSRLPSTDTQY

V: TRBV19
J: TRBJ1-5
CDR3: ASSIAVQGSNQPQH

V: TRBV5-1
J: TRBJ1-1
CDR3: ASSLRQGAITEAF

V: TRBV18
J: TRBJ1-5
CDR3: ASTQGVNQPQH

V: TRBV12-3/TRBV12-4
J: TRBJ1-2
CDR3: AGRRSYGYT

V: TRBV20-1
J: TRBJ2-7
CDR3: SARDLARDEQY

V: TRBV27
J: TRBJ1-6
CDR3: ASSFGTYNSPLH

V: TRBV12-3/TRBV12-4
J: TRBJ1-1
CDR3: ASSFDRVTEAF

V: TRBV20-1
J: TRBJ1-4
CDR3: SARGGNEKLF

V: TRBV28
J: TRBJ2-3
CDR3: ASSLVGGSSDTQY

V: TRBV19
J: TRBJ1-1
CDR3: AIQRGTEAF